This is a list of T cell receptor beta chains from one sample in a study of T cell responses to AZD1222 COVID-19 vaccine. The data were produced by immunoSEQ multiplex PCR, yet TCRdb's version contains in-frame clones alone and is incomplete. The sample has roughly 130,000 clones; approximately 88% are singletons. The sample was peripheral blood, taken on day 0 of AZD1222 vaccination. These receptors were obtained from an adult in good health. Each CDR3 is given with its conserved first and last residue. A D gene is named only where the DNA matches it firmly. Where a row states a size, it is once, few, many or the class of an expanded clone; other rows omit it.

j_call,clone_size,d_call,v_call,cdr3_aa,cdr3_nt
TRBJ1-6,NA,TRBD1,TRBV30,CALTGTGASYNSPLHF,TGTGCCTTGACCGGGACAGGGGCCTCCTATAATTCACCCCTCCACTTT
TRBJ1-1,few,NA,TRBV6-2/TRBV6-3,CASSLYAGNTEAFF,TGTGCCAGCAGTTTATATGCGGGGAACACTGAAGCTTTCTTT
TRBJ1-6,NA,TRBD1,TRBV2,CASRSGTENSPLHF,TGTGCCAGCAGGTCCGGGACAGAGAATTCACCCCTCCACTTT
TRBJ2-1,NA,TRBD2,TRBV19,CASSIDSGSLGYNEQFF,TGTGCCAGTAGTATAGATAGCGGGAGTTTGGGCTACAATGAGCAGTTCTTC
TRBJ1-3,NA,NA,TRBV30,CACTGILGGNTIYF,TGTGCCTGTACAGGGATATTGGGTGGAAACACCATATATTTT
TRBJ1-5,NA,NA,TRBV15,CATSRSIGGNQPQHF,TGTGCCACCAGCAGATCGATAGGAGGCAATCAGCCCCAGCATTTT
TRBJ2-7,NA,NA,TRBV6-1,CASSESRVGGRSYYEQYF,TGTGCCAGCAGTGAAAGTCGGGTTGGTGGGCGAAGTTACTACGAGCAGTACTTC
TRBJ2-6,NA,NA,TRBV7-8,CASSSGIGRGSGANVLTF,TGTGCCAGCAGCTCCGGTATCGGGCGCGGCTCTGGGGCCAACGTCCTGACTTTC
TRBJ2-1,NA,NA,TRBV6-6,CASSKDFGYEQFF,TGTGCCAGCAGTAAGGACTTCGGCTATGAGCAGTTCTTC
TRBJ1-4,few,TRBD1,TRBV6-5,CASRQGLPTNEKLFF,TGTGCCAGCAGACAGGGGCTCCCAACTAATGAAAAACTGTTTTTT
TRBJ1-2,once,TRBD1,TRBV11-2,CASSTDRGRYGYTF,TGTGCCAGCAGCACAGACAGGGGTAGGTATGGCTACACCTTC
TRBJ1-5,NA,NA,TRBV7-9,CASSLSGGNQPQHF,TGTGCCAGCAGCTTATCAGGGGGCAATCAGCCCCAGCATTTT
TRBJ1-4,NA,NA,TRBV30,CAWSDDWEKLFF,TGTGCCTGGAGTGACGACTGGGAAAAACTGTTTTTT
TRBJ1-3,NA,TRBD1,TRBV19,CASRKGDRVSGNTIYF,TGTGCCAGTCGAAAGGGGGACAGGGTCTCTGGAAACACCATATATTTT
TRBJ2-7,NA,TRBD2,TRBV10-2,CAGSPAGAYEQYF,TGCGCCGGCAGCCCAGCGGGAGCCTACGAGCAGTACTTC
TRBJ2-7,NA,TRBD2,TRBV5-1,CASSFQTSGNYEQYF,TGCGCCAGCAGCTTCCAGACTAGCGGAAACTACGAGCAGTACTTC
TRBJ1-5,NA,TRBD1,TRBV2,CASSYTPGQGDQPQHF,TGTGCCAGCAGTTACACCCCGGGACAGGGGGATCAGCCCCAGCATTTT
TRBJ1-4,once,NA,TRBV6-6,CASSSHGTEEKLFF,TGTGCCAGCAGTTCACATGGGACGGAGGAAAAACTGTTTTTT
TRBJ2-7,NA,NA,TRBV10-3,CAISDARGAGNEQYF,TGTGCCATCAGTGATGCGAGGGGTGCGGGGAACGAGCAGTACTTC
TRBJ2-3,NA,NA,TRBV4-1,CASSQEGPPAAVGDTQYF,TGCGCCAGCAGCCAAGAGGGGCCCCCGGCGGCGGTCGGGGATACGCAGTATTTT
TRBJ2-3,NA,NA,TRBV5-6,CASSLVTVSLTNTDTQYF,TGTGCCAGCAGCCTGGTGACGGTATCCCTCACTAACACAGATACGCAGTATTTT
TRBJ1-5,NA,NA,TRBV7-9,CASSRWVGSGDYSNQPQHF,TGTGCCAGCAGCCGTTGGGTAGGGTCAGGTGATTATAGCAATCAGCCCCAGCATTTT
TRBJ1-4,NA,NA,TRBV18,CASSPSGTGNEKLFF,TGTGCCAGCTCACCCTCGGGGACGGGTAATGAAAAACTGTTTTTT
TRBJ1-1,NA,NA,TRBV18,CASSPPGLQNTEAFF,TGTGCCAGCTCACCCCCTGGGCTTCAGAACACTGAAGCTTTCTTT
TRBJ2-4,NA,TRBD2,TRBV28,CASSQAGGAQNIQYF,TGTGCCAGCAGTCAAGCGGGGGGAGCACAAAACATTCAGTACTTC
TRBJ1-2,NA,TRBD1,TRBV19,CASSILQGARGYTF,TGTGCCAGTAGTATACTACAGGGGGCGAGGGGCTACACCTTC
TRBJ1-5,NA,NA,TRBV3-1/TRBV3-2,CASSQARTGPQHF,TGTGCCAGCAGCCAAGCCCGTACGGGACCCCAGCATTTT
TRBJ2-7,NA,TRBD1,TRBV11-3,CASSFSTGTGLGEQYF,TGTGCCAGCAGCTTCTCTACCGGGACAGGGCTTGGGGAGCAGTACTTC
TRBJ2-5,NA,NA,TRBV27,CASSLSSLSASQETQYF,TGTGCCAGCAGTTTATCGTCATTGTCTGCTAGTCAAGAGACCCAGTACTTC
TRBJ2-1,few,TRBD1,TRBV27,CASSFRRTGGNSDEQFF,TGTGCCAGCAGTTTCAGACGGACAGGGGGCAATTCTGATGAGCAGTTCTTC
TRBJ2-7,NA,NA,TRBV5-6,CASSVSYEQYF,TGTGCCAGCAGCGTATCCTACGAGCAGTACTTC
TRBJ1-3,few,NA,TRBV2,CASSTSDRASGNTIYF,TGTGCCAGCAGTACCTCGGACAGAGCCTCTGGAAACACCATATATTTT
TRBJ1-2,NA,TRBD1,TRBV18,CASSLRDRVDYGYTF,TGTGCCAGCTCACTACGGGACAGGGTGGACTATGGCTACACCTTC
TRBJ2-7,NA,TRBD2,TRBV2,CASRPGLGSYEQYF,TGTGCCAGCAGGCCGGGACTAGGCTCCTACGAGCAGTACTTC
TRBJ2-1,NA,NA,TRBV7-9,CASSPRPGLLPDSDEQFF,TGTGCCAGCAGCCCAAGACCCGGCCTCCTGCCTGATTCCGATGAGCAGTTCTTC
TRBJ2-2,NA,NA,TRBV10-1,CASTGTHTGELFF,TGCGCCAGCACCGGGACCCACACCGGGGAGCTGTTTTTT
TRBJ1-2,NA,NA,TRBV4-2,CASSPEGGGSGFGGYTF,TGTGCCAGCAGCCCGGAGGGGGGGGGCTCGGGTTTCGGCGGCTACACCTTC
TRBJ1-2,NA,NA,TRBV11-2,CASSPQGWSYTF,TGTGCCAGCAGCCCCCAGGGTTGGAGCTACACCTTC
TRBJ2-7,NA,TRBD2,TRBV4-2,CASSQRGDEQYF,TGTGCCAGCAGCCAACGGGGGGACGAGCAGTACTTC
TRBJ1-6,NA,TRBD1,TRBV10-3,CAISEVTGANSPLHF,TGTGCCATCAGTGAGGTAACAGGGGCTAATTCACCCCTCCACTTT
TRBJ2-5,NA,NA,TRBV2,CASSPDLTRETQYF,TGTGCCAGCAGCCCGGACTTAACCCGAGAGACCCAGTACTTC
TRBJ2-1,once,NA,TRBV4-1,CASSQDEGIGEQFF,TGCGCCAGCAGCCAAGATGAAGGGATCGGTGAGCAGTTCTTC
TRBJ2-7,NA,TRBD2,TRBV2,CASSGTSYEQYF,TGTGCCAGCAGTGGGACTAGCTACGAGCAGTACTTC
TRBJ1-1,NA,TRBD1,TRBV10-3,CAAGQGYSEAFF,TGTGCCGCGGGACAGGGATACAGTGAAGCTTTCTTT
TRBJ2-3,NA,TRBD2,TRBV7-6,CASSLGTSGSTDTQYF,TGTGCCAGCAGCTTAGGGACTAGCGGAAGCACAGATACGCAGTATTTT
TRBJ1-1,NA,NA,TRBV11-2,CGSAVRPGNTEAFF,TGTGGGTCGGCCGTCCGACCTGGGAACACTGAAGCTTTCTTT
TRBJ1-5,NA,TRBD1,TRBV28,CASSWGTGQSNQPQHF,TGTGCCAGCAGTTGGGGGACAGGGCAAAGCAATCAGCCCCAGCATTTT
TRBJ1-2,NA,NA,TRBV7-2,CAIPPPGGHYGYTF,TGTGCCATACCACCCCCCGGGGGCCACTATGGCTACACCTTC
TRBJ1-2,NA,NA,TRBV28,CASSLIPYYGYTF,TGTGCCAGCAGTTTAATCCCCTACTATGGCTACACCTTC